A single TCR beta chain is shown here with its context. This entry comes from a study of blood T cell repertoires in COVID-19. Study-wide background: Samples came from the United States, Italy and Spain, spanning acute and convalescent COVID-19. T cells, B-cell-depleted T cells, or PBMCs supplied cDNA or gDNA.

Trimming at V came to 4 bases and at J to 0 bases, leaving 4 bases not matched to a gene. Germline V gives CDR1 SGHRS, CDR2 YFSETQ. The CDR3 extends over 15 amino acids. Under the authors' procedure: Estimates of nucleated cell counts were drawn from the amplification of reference gene primers. Sequenced by immunoSEQ multiplex PCR; TCRdb stores in-frame clones only, minus some. V and J calls and clone size are copied from that table; D and trimming were computed from the DNA. The sample lists 100,000 or so clones; around 85% were seen once. Sequences were obtained from peripheral blood. This clonotype originated in a human donor in a cohort sampled during active COVID-19. This chain uses TRBV5-1 with TRBJ1-3, with 7 nucleotides matching TRBD1. The CDR3 loop reads CASSLGQLSGNTIYF. The DNA for the CDR3 is TGCGCCAGCAGCCTGGGACAGCTCTCTGGAAACACCATATATTTT.